These 4 T cell receptor beta chains came from one sample sequenced in a study of blood T cell repertoires in COVID-19. Assay used: immunoSEQ multiplex PCR; TCRdb lists only in-frame clones, some missing. The sample records approximately 200,000 clones, 85% being singletons. What was sequenced was PBMCs or T cells enriched from blood (not recorded which). Every receptor here comes from a man aged 40-50 years who had recovered from COVID-19.

In DNA, the CDR3 is TGTGCCAGCAGCATTACTAGCGGCTACTCCTACGAGCAGTACTTC. Its translation: CASSITSGYSYEQYF. The rearrangement joins TRBV7-2 to TRBJ2-7; 8 positions match TRBD2. The CDR3 contains 15 residues. Germline V CDR1 and CDR2: SGHTA, FQGNSA. Trimming at V came to 5 bases and at J to 0 bases, leaving 6 bases not matched to a gene.

V and J are TRBV24-1 and TRBJ2-3, with TRBD2 matching 9 bases. V shed 4 bases and J 7 bases; nucleotides not matched to a gene: 17. The CDR3 sequence is 18 residues long. The germline CDR1 and CDR2 sequences are KGHDR and SFDVKD. CDR3 DNA sequence: TGTGCCACCAGTGAGGGAGCGGGAGGCCCCGGGGGTAAGAATACGCAGTATTTT. Amino acids: CATSEGAGGPGGKNTQYF.

This clone turned up a few times. The V gene is TRBV7-3, the J gene TRBJ2-2, with 8 bases identical to TRBD2. Trimming removed 7 bases from V and 6 bases from J; junction bases left unmatched: 7. CDR1 is SGHTA and CDR2 is FQGTGA in the germline V gene. This CDR3 has 14 residues. The CDR3 DNA reads as TGTGCCAGCACTCCTACTAGCGGCTCCGGGGAGCTGTTTTTT. Translating it yields CASTPTSGSGELFF.

The chain is built from TRBV5-6 and TRBJ2-7; the D gene is possibly TRBD2 (6 bases). CDR1 SGHDT and CDR2 YYEEEE come from the germline V gene. The V end was cut by 1 base, the J end by 0 bases, with 8 bases between. The CDR3 spans 14 residues. This CDR3 reads CASSLSGASYEQYF. In DNA, the CDR3 is TGTGCCAGCAGCTTGTCGGGAGCCTCCTACGAGCAGTACTTC.